The following is a T cell receptor beta chain sequence with its context. The antigen it binds to is not known. No base-level quality is on record; no much larger clone is a single base apart. This record comes from a study of T cells in Graves' hyperthyroidism and ophthalmopathy (dated by TCRdb to the late 2010s). In the study overall: Peripheral blood samples were taken at initial diagnosis, before any treatment was given. The 95 to 100 discovery patients were randomly divided into training and test sets at a 7:3 ratio. The paper reports TCR Vbeta CDR3 sequencing of about 140 peripheral blood samples: 40 to 45 ophthalmopathy, 70 to 85 hyperthyroidism and around 17 progressor patients. TCR V-J signatures able to tell the groups apart were searched for in a discovery cohort of about a hundred patients, of whom roughly 42 had Graves' ophthalmopathy and about 60 had stable Graves' hyperthyroidism. Following sampling, methimazole starting at 30 mg daily was given to hyperthyroidism patients, and high-dose intravenous methylprednisolone was given to ophthalmopathy patients. An independent validation cohort of under 20 hyperthyroidism patients and 17 patients who later progressed to ophthalmopathy tested prospective prediction of ophthalmopathy. In addition, the study compared T-cell repertoires in thyroid tissue and in blood from about 6 Graves' hyperthyroidism patients.

In the ophthalmopathy patients, disease was moderately to severely active, with a Clinical Activity Score of 3 or more, a NOSPECS grade of 4 or more, and a duration of less than 3 months. Patients with uncontrolled infections, other autoimmune diseases, pregnancy or lactation were excluded. Clinical symptoms, serum thyroxine and TRAb, thyroid ultrasound, and orbital computed tomography formed the basis for the diagnoses. Ficoll-Paque density gradient centrifugation was used to isolate PBMCs from 8.5 to 10 ml of fresh peripheral blood. Total RNA was extracted using Trizol reagent, and RNA quality was assessed on an Agilent 2100 Bioanalyzer. The study at large found these results: No statistical method was used to set the sample size in advance, and investigators knew the group allocation. In validation, progression to ophthalmopathy was predicted by the model with 70.59% sensitivity and 72% to 80% specificity, a median of about 6.4 months before onset. A 13 V-J signature model separated ophthalmopathy from stable hyperthyroidism, with about 90% sensitivity and about 81% specificity in cross-validation and 80%/75% in testing. Most expanded thyroid clonotypes (frequency above 0.001) were also detected in blood, suggesting blood repertoires may reflect thyroid immune responses.

The TCR beta CDR3 regions were amplified from RNA transcripts. The TCR CDR3 was subjected to a first round of RT-PCR using the HTBI primer set and the Qiagen OneStep RT-PCR kit. Libraries were constructed in a second round of multiplex PCR, after which size selection and purification were carried out. Libraries were sequenced paired-end with 100 bp reads on an Illumina HiSeq2000. Processing in the source paper ran as follows. SOAPnuke was used to process the raw data, throwing out any read that contained adapters or uncalled bases, had a mean Phred below 15, or lacked an exact constant-primer or identifier match. High-quality paired reads were merged using COPE v1.2.5, and each unique nucleotide sequence was defined as a clonotype. MiTCR v1.1 was used to align the clonotypes against IMGT TRBV, TRBD and TRBJ reference segments. The analysis included only V-J combinations with a frequency above 0.0001, which together covered 98% to 99.2% of the repertoires. A TCS score was defined as the ratio between F50 (clonal expansion) and ExV (chaos), using BLOSUM62-based TCRdist between CDR3 peptides within each V-J. Welch's t-statistics and random forest reduced roughly 500 V-J features to 13, which were used in a naive Bayes classifier (R e1071). Thyroid-blood repertoire similarity was quantified with the Morisita-Horn index. The public reads were run again by TCRdb, first through fastp at Q25 and then through MiXCR, and only productive beta chains were kept. Each CDR3 protein appears once, grouped with its most common genes and DNA. The V and J calls, along with clone size, are taken from TCRdb and not from the paper's own processing. Recorded for this sample are 640,000 or so distinct CDR3 sequences; roughly 15% of them occurred a single time. The leading ten clones occupy roughly 4.3% of the sample.

The sample taken for sequencing was blood. The clonotype comes from a woman in her thirties or forties with Graves' ophthalmopathy.

The CDR3 region has the sequence CASSEGRVPYEQYF. The DNA sequence follows: TGTGCCAGCAGTGAGGGCAGGGTGCCCTACGAGCAGTACTTC. Here the chain combines TRBV6-2 or TRBV6-3 and TRBJ2-7, with the D call tentatively TRBD1 or TRBD2, each fitting 5 bases. The CDR3 holds 14 amino acids from the cysteine to the phenylalanine. The retained sequence is limited to the CDR3, 42 bases, with the frame set at the first base. The V and J ends are trimmed by 5 bases and 2 bases, leaving 13 bases between them. The germline V gene provides CDR1 MNHEY and CDR2 SVGEGT.